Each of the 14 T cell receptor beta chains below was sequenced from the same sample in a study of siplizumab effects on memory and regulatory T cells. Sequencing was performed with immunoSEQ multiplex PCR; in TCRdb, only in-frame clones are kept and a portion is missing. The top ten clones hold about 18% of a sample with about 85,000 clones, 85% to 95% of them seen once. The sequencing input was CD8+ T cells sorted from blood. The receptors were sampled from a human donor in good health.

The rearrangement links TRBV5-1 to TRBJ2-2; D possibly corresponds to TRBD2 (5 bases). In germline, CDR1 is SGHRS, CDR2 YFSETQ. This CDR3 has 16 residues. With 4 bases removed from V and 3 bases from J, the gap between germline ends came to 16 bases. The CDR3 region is CASSPRRGLDTGELFF. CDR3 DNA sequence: TGCGCCAGCAGCCCCCGTCGAGGGCTGGACACCGGGGAGCTGTTTTTT.

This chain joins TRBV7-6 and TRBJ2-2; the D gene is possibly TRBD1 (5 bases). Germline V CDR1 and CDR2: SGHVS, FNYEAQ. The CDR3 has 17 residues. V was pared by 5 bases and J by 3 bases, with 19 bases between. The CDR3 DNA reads TGTGCCAGCAGCCGGGCCGATGGGGCAGGTTACACCGGGGAGCTGTTTTTT. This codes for CASSRADGAGYTGELFF.

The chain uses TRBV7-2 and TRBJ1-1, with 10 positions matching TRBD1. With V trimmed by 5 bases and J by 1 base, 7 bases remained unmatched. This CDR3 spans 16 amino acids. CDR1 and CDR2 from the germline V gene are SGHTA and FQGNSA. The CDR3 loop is CASSPGQGRSNTEAFF. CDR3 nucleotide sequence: TGTGCCAGCAGCCCGGGACAGGGGCGTTCGAACACTGAAGCTTTCTTT.

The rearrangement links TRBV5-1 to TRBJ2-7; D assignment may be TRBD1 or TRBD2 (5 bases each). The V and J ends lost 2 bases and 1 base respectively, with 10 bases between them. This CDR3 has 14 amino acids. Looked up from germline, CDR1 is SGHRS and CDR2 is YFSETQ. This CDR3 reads CASSFEGPSYEQYF. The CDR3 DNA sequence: TGCGCCAGCAGCTTTGAGGGGCCGTCCTACGAGCAGTACTTC.

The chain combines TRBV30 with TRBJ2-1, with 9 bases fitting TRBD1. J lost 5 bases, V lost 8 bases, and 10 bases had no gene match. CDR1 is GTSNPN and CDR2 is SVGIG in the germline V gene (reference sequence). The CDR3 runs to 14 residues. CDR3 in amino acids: CAHTTGGFNNEQFF. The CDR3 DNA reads TGTGCCCACACGACAGGGGGGTTTAACAATGAGCAGTTCTTC.

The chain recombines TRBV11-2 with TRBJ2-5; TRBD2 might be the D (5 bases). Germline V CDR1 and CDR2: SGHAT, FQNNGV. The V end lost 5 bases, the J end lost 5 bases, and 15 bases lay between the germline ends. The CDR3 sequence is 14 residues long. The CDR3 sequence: CASSPREGRETQYF. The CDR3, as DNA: TGTGCCAGCAGCCCTAGAGAGGGAAGGGAGACCCAGTACTTC. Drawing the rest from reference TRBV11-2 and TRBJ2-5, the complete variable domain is EAGVAQSPRYKIIEKRQSVAFWCNPISGHATLYWYQQILGQGPKLLIQFQNNGVVDDSQLPKDRFSAERLKGVDSTLKIQPAKLEDSAVYLCASSPREGRETQYFGPGTRLLVL.

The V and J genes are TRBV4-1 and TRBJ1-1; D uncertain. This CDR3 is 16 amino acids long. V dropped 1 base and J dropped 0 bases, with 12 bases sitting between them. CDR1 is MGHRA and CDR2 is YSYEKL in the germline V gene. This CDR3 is CASSQATREMNTEAFF. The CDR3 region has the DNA TGCGCCAGCAGCCAAGCTACGAGGGAGATGAACACTGAAGCTTTCTTT.

The CDR3 bases are TGTGCCAGCAGGGAGGGACAGGGGGGATTGGAAAAACTGTTTTTT. Translating gives CASREGQGGLEKLFF. The chain has TRBV2 and TRBJ1-4, with 11 positions matching TRBD1. V lost 6 bases, J lost 8 bases, and 8 bases stayed unmatched. Germline CDR1 is SNHLY and CDR2 is FYNNEI. The CDR3 extends over 15 amino acids. The full variable domain, in which reference TRBV2 and TRBJ1-4 provide the parts outside the CDR3, is EPEVTQTPSHQVTQMGQEVILRCVPISNHLYFYWYRQILGQKVEFLVSFYNNEISEKSEIFDDQFSVERPDGSNFTLKIRSTKLEDSAMYFCASREGQGGLEKLFFGSGTQLSVL.

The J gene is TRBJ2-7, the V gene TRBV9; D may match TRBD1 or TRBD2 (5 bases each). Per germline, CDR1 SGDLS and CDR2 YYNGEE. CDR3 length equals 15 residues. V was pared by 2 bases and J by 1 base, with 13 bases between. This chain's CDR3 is CASSVREGRSYEQYF. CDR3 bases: TGTGCCAGCAGCGTGCGAGAGGGGCGATCCTACGAGCAGTACTTC.

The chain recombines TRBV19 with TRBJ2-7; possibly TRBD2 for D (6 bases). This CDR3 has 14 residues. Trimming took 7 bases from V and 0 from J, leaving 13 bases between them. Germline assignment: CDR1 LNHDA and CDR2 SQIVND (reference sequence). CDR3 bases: TGTGCCAGTACCCCTGGGGGGAGCTCCTACGAGCAGTACTTC. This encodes CASTPGGSSYEQYF.

The CDR3 reads CASSFPPGGSYEQYF. As DNA, the CDR3 is TGTGCCAGCAGTTTCCCACCAGGCGGCTCCTACGAGCAGTACTTC. The chain carries TRBV28 and TRBJ2-7; the D is unclear. In germline, CDR1 is MDHEN, CDR2 SYDVKM. The ends were cut back, 3 bases at V and 0 bases at J, with 12 bases in the middle. This CDR3 region has 15 residues.

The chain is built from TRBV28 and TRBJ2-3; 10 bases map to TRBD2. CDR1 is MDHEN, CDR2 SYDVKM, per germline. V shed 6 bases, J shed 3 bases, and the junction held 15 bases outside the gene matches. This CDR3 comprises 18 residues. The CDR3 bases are TGTGCCAGCAGCCCCGGTCTAGCGGGAGTACCAGAGACAGATACGCAGTATTTT. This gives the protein CASSPGLAGVPETDTQYF.

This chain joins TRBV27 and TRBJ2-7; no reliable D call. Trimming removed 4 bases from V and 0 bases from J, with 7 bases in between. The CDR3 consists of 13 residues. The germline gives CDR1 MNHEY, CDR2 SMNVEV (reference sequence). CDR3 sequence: CASSWQSSYEQYF. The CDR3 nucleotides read TGTGCCAGCAGTTGGCAGAGCTCCTACGAGCAGTACTTC.

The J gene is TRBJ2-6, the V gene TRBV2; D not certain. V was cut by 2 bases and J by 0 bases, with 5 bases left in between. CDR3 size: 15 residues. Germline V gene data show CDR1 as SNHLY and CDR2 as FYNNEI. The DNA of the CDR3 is TGTGCCAGCAGTGAATGGGACTCTGGGGCCAACGTCCTGACTTTC. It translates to CASSEWDSGANVLTF. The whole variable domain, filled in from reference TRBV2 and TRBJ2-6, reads EPEVTQTPSHQVTQMGQEVILRCVPISNHLYFYWYRQILGQKVEFLVSFYNNEISEKSEIFDDQFSVERPDGSNFTLKIRSTKLEDSAMYFCASSEWDSGANVLTFGAGSRLTVL.